This T cell receptor (beta chain) came from a study of identifying expanded T cells in peripheral blood. Overall study findings and caveats: Roughly two-week clone count variance significantly increased as total template count grew. Differentially abundant clones: roughly 1.2 between replicates, approximately 16 at around 14 days, 18 to 20 at four.

Sequenced by immunoSEQ multiplex PCR; TCRdb stores in-frame clones only, minus some. Of some 81,000 clones listed, roughly four fifths are singletons. This CDR3 is 13 amino acids long. V lost 9 bases and J 5 bases, leaving 14 bases between the germline ends. CDR1 LNHDA and CDR2 SQIVND come from the germline V gene (reference sequence). A note on this clone: The antigen is undetermined.

The TCR was taken from a person aged 18 to 75 in good health. Source material: blood. This chain uses TRBV19 with TRBJ2-1, with D perhaps TRBD2 (6 bases). CDR3 amino acids: CASGRSGDNEQFF. The CDR3, as DNA: TGTGCCAGCGGACGGTCGGGGGACAATGAGCAGTTCTTC.